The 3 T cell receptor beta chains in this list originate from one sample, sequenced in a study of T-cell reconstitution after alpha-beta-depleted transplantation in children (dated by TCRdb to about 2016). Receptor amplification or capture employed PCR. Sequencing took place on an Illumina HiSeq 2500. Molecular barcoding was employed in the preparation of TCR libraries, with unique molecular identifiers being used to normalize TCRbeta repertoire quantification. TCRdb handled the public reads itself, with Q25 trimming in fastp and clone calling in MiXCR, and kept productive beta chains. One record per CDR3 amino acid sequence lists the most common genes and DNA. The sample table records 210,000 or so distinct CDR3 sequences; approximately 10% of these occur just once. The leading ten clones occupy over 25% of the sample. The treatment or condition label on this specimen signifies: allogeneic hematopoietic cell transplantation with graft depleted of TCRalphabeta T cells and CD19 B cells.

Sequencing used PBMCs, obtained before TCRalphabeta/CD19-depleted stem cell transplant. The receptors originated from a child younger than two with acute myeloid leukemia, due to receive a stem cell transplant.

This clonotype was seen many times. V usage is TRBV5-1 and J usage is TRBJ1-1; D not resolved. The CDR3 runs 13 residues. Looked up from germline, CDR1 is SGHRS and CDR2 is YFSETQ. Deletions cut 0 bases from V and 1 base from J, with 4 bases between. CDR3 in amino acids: CASSLDRNTEAFF. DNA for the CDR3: TGCGCCAGCAGCTTGGACAGGAACACTGAAGCTTTCTTT.

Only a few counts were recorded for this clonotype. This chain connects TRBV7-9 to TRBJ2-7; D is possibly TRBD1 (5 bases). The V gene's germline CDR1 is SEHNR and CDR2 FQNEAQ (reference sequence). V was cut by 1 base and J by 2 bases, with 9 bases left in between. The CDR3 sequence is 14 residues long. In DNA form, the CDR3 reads TGTGCCAGCAGCTTAGACGACAGACCCTACGAGCAGTACTTC. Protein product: CASSLDDRPYEQYF.

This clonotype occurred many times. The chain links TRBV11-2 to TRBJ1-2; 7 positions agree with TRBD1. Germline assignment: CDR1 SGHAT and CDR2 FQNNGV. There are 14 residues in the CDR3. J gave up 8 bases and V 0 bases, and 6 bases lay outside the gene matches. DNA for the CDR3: TGTGCCAGCAGCTTAGATCGCACAGGGGACGGCTACACCTTC. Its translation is CASSLDRTGDGYTF.